The 17 T cell receptor beta chains reported below all come from one sample, sequenced in a study of blood T cell repertoires in COVID-19 (dated by TCRdb to about 2020). Library creation used the immunoSEQ multiplex PCR assay. Held by TCRdb, this immuneACCESS table contains in-frame sequences only and omits some clones. Under half of the omission traces to an unresolved V gene where checked; the cause of the rest is unknown. The sample includes about 320,000 clones, with under 95% observed a single time. Of the sample, approximately 2.5% falls within the top ten clones. The sample was PBMCs or T cells enriched from blood (not recorded which). The receptors stem from a man aged 55 to 70 who had recovered from COVID-19.

The V call is TRBV7-8, the J call TRBJ1-5, with TRBD1 matching over 9 bases. The ends lost 5 bases at V and 6 bases at J; junction bases unmatched: 8. CDR3 length: 15 residues. The V gene's germline CDR1 is SGHVS and CDR2 FQNEAQ. CDR3 sequence: CASSPDRGGVQPQHF. The CDR3 DNA reads as TGTGCCAGCAGCCCGGACAGGGGTGGTGTTCAGCCCCAGCATTTT.

This clone was picked up one time. The chain has TRBV4-1 and TRBJ2-7; 10 bases align to TRBD2. This CDR3 has 14 residues. J lost 4 bases, V lost 6 bases, and 6 bases had no gene match. Germline-derived CDR1 and CDR2 are MGHRA and YSYEKL. CDR3 sequence reads: CASRKREGLYEQYF. CDR3 DNA: TGCGCCAGCAGAAAGCGGGAGGGCCTTTACGAGCAGTACTTC.

The chain combines TRBV18 with TRBJ2-7, with 7 nucleotides matching TRBD2. Germline CDR1 reads KGHSH; CDR2 reads LQKENI. The junction had 0 bases not matched to a gene; V was cut back by 2 bases and J by 5 bases. The CDR3 is 12 amino acids. CDR3 sequence reads: CASSPGRDEQYF. CDR3 DNA: TGTGCCAGCTCACCAGGGAGGGACGAGCAGTACTTC.

The rearrangement uses TRBV11-2 and TRBJ2-5, with D tentatively TRBD1 (5 bases). This CDR3 contains 14 residues. In germline, CDR1 is SGHAT, CDR2 FQNNGV. With 5 bases removed from V and 3 bases from J, the gap between germline ends came to 13 bases. CDR3 in amino acids: CASSPLGPEETQYF. CDR3 in DNA: TGTGCCAGCAGCCCCTTGGGGCCCGAAGAGACCCAGTACTTC.

This clone was recorded a few times. The sample holds other DNA sequences that translate to the same CDR3. This rearrangement joins TRBV3-1 (or the pseudogene TRBV3-2) to TRBJ1-1, with a weak D call TRBD1 (5 bases). Germline CDR1 LGHDT, CDR2 YNNKEL (reference sequence). V lost 1 base to trimming and J lost 0 bases, with 6 bases between them. The CDR3 loop spans 14 amino acids. In DNA, the CDR3 is TGTGCCAGCAGCCAAGGACAGATGAACACTGAAGCTTTCTTT. Translation: CASSQGQMNTEAFF.

The V call is TRBV30, the J call TRBJ1-2; 7 nucleotides match TRBD1. The CDR3 has 16 amino acids. The V and J ends lost 4 bases and 2 bases, in that order; junction bases with no gene match: 13. Germline assignment: CDR1 GTSNPN and CDR2 SVGIG (reference sequence). CDR3 loop: CAWKFSGTASNYGYTF. CDR3 nucleotides: TGTGCCTGGAAATTCTCCGGGACAGCGAGCAACTATGGCTACACCTTC.

The chain combines TRBV4-3 with TRBJ1-6, with no clear D. Germline values: CDR1 LGHNA, CDR2 YSLEER. There are 12 residues in the CDR3. The germline V and J ends were trimmed by 5 bases and 7 bases, with 6 bases remaining between them. CDR3 region: CASSSGNSPLHF. CDR3 coding DNA: TGCGCCAGCAGCAGCGGGAATTCACCCCTCCACTTT.

The V and J genes are TRBV3-1 (or the pseudogene TRBV3-2) and TRBJ1-1; D is ambiguous. V was pared by 4 bases and J by 11 bases, with 35 bases between. The germline V gene has CDR1 LGHDT and CDR2 YNNKEL (reference sequence). CDR3 length: 19 residues. The chain's CDR3 is CASSPFLEPPGQPRVWAFF. CDR3 nucleotide sequence: TGTGCCAGCAGCCCTTTTCTTGAACCGCCGGGCCAACCGAGGGTGTGGGCTTTCTTT.

This clone was seen once. The chain combines TRBV4-1 with TRBJ1-2, with 10 nucleotides matching TRBD1. The V and J ends lost 0 bases and 2 bases, in that order; junction bases with no gene match: 12. CDR1 and CDR2 from the germline V gene are MGHRA and YSYEKL. The CDR3 runs to 19 residues. CDR3 sequence reads: CASSQEALRDRGRNYGYTF. The CDR3 DNA sequence: TGCGCCAGCAGCCAAGAGGCGCTAAGAGACAGGGGGCGCAACTATGGCTACACCTTC.

The rearrangement uses TRBV30 and TRBJ2-5; 9 positions agree with TRBD2. After removal of 0 bases from V and 5 bases from J, the junction contained 7 bases not matched to a gene. There are 15 residues in the CDR3. Germline lookup yields CDR1 GTSNPN and CDR2 SVGIG (reference sequence). The CDR3 sequence is CAWSVLAGAGETQYF. The CDR3, as DNA: TGTGCCTGGAGTGTGTTAGCGGGGGCCGGGGAGACCCAGTACTTC.

This chain links TRBV7-6 with TRBJ2-5, with TRBD2 as a possible D gene (6 bases). Trimming stripped 3 bases from V and 4 bases from J, with 15 bases between. The germline V gene encodes CDR1 SGHVS and CDR2 FNYEAQ. This CDR3 spans 15 amino acids. DNA of the CDR3: TGTGCCAGCAGCTTGGAGGGGCCTGGTTTAGAGACCCAGTACTTC. Its translation: CASSLEGPGLETQYF.

This chain connects TRBV14 to TRBJ2-1, with a tentative D call TRBD1 (6 bases). This CDR3 spans 13 amino acids. Trimming cost V 5 bases and J 4 bases, with 9 bases left between them. The germline gives CDR1 SGHDN, CDR2 FVKESK. CDR3 nucleotide sequence: TGTGCCAGCAGCTCGGGACATTACAATGAGCAGTTCTTC. Amino acid sequence: CASSSGHYNEQFF.

This chain joins TRBV27 and TRBJ2-7; possibly TRBD2 for D (6 bases). The V gene lost 0 bases and the J gene lost 0 bases, with 12 bases spanning the gap. The CDR3 sequence is 16 residues long. Germline lookup yields CDR1 MNHEY and CDR2 SMNVEV (reference sequence). CDR3 protein: CASSLSRGRSSYEQYF. CDR3 DNA sequence: TGTGCCAGCAGTTTATCACGGGGGAGAAGCTCCTACGAGCAGTACTTC.

The V call is TRBV27, the J call TRBJ1-2; D remains unclear. V dropped 2 bases and J dropped 6 bases, with 16 bases sitting between them. In germline, CDR1 is MNHEY, CDR2 SMNVEV (reference sequence). CDR3 length equals 15 residues. The CDR3 DNA reads as TGTGCCAGCAGTTTAGAGGTCGGTAGGAGCCATGGCTACACCTTC. Protein: CASSLEVGRSHGYTF.

This clone was seen more than once but under ten times. The rearrangement joins TRBV7-9 to TRBJ1-1, with 8 nucleotides matching TRBD1. Germline loops: CDR1 SEHNR, CDR2 FQNEAQ (reference sequence). Losses at the gene ends were 5 bases for V and 6 bases for J; bases not matched to a gene: 14. The CDR3 is made up of 16 amino acids. CDR3: CASSRGQGSSYAEAFF. CDR3 nucleotides: TGTGCCAGCAGCCGCGGACAGGGATCATCTTACGCTGAAGCTTTCTTT. Supplemented by reference TRBV7-9 and TRBJ1-1, the full variable domain reads DTGVSQNPRHKITKRGQNVTFRCDPISEHNRLYWYRQTLGQGPEFLTYFQNEAQLEKSRLLSDRFSAERPKGSFSTLEIQRTEQGDSAMYLCASSRGQGSSYAEAFFGQGTRLTVV.

The chain links TRBV7-2 to TRBJ2-2; 8 nucleotides align to TRBD1. Germline CDR1 SGHTA, CDR2 FQGNSA. The junction had 6 bases not matched to a gene; V was cut back by 2 bases and J by 4 bases. This CDR3 is 16 amino acids long. The CDR3 spells CASSLLQGAGTGELFF. Written as DNA, the CDR3 is TGTGCCAGCAGCTTACTCCAGGGGGCGGGCACCGGGGAGCTGTTTTTT.

The genes are TRBV13 and TRBJ2-7; TRBD2 matches at 9 bases. V was pared by 5 bases and J by 4 bases, with 15 bases of the junction left unmatched. In germline, CDR1 is PRHDT, CDR2 FYEKMQ (reference sequence). The CDR3 is 17 residues long. CDR3 loop: CASSGSLGTSIYYEQYF. The CDR3 bases are TGTGCCAGCAGCGGCAGCCTCGGGACTAGCATATATTACGAGCAGTACTTC.